This T cell receptor beta chain is from a study of T-cell reconstitution after alpha-beta-depleted transplantation in children (dated by TCRdb to the mid-2010s). Background for the entire study: T-cell immune reconstitution after TCRalphabeta/CD19-depleted allogeneic hematopoietic cell transplantation in children was quantitatively tracked in the study by means of TCR repertoire profiling.

Library preparation was by PCR. TCRdb records Illumina HiSeq 2500 as the sequencer. Molecular barcoding was employed in the preparation of TCR libraries, with unique molecular identifiers being used to normalize TCRbeta repertoire quantification. In-frame beta chains were kept once TCRdb had trimmed the public reads at Q25 with fastp and called clones with MiXCR. Entries that share a CDR3 protein sequence are merged under the most common genes and DNA. For this sample the table gives 30,000 to 40,000 distinct CDR3 sequences, of which 5.5% to 8% were detected only once. Together, the top ten hold around 30% of the sample. Here is what the overall study found, with its caveats: The high TCRbeta diversity at day 60 in some patients was ascribed to recipient T cells and intrathymic progenitors that had survived conditioning. The frequencies of hyperexpanded clones fell over the following months, and after one year, T-cell counts and TCRbeta diversity were mostly attributed to newly produced T cells. About two months after transplant, the apparently early recovery of alphabetaT-cell counts reportedly depended on just several hundred clones that had expanded rapidly and came from non-depleted graft cells.

With regard to this clonotype: What this receptor recognizes is not known. No quality values exist for individual bases; no much larger clone is one base distant.

The germline V gene (reference sequence) gives CDR1 as LNHNV and CDR2 as YYDKDF. The CDR3 numbers 12 residues from cysteine through phenylalanine. Only the CDR3 DNA stays, 36 bases, in frame from base 1. Trimming takes 10 bases from V and 7 bases from J, and the germline ends sit 15 bases apart. Per the publication, the time point label means: day 60 (about 2 months) after transplantation. What the treatment or condition label conveys for this sample: allogeneic hematopoietic cell transplantation with graft depleted of TCRalphabeta T cells and CD19 B cells. The transplant recipients were children given TCRalphabeta/CD19-depleted allogeneic hematopoietic cell grafts.

The source material was peripheral blood, sampled 60 days after TCRalphabeta/CD19-depleted stem cell transplant. This receptor chain uses TRBV15 and TRBJ2-3; the D gene remains uncertain. This sequence originates from a child less than two years old who had a stem cell transplant for acute myeloid leukemia, so the T cells may come from the graft donor. The CDR3 loop reads CAIPSQRNTQYF. The nucleotides read TGTGCCATACCATCCCAGCGAAATACGCAGTATTTT.